This TCR beta chain was captured by sequencing in a study of CD8 T cells in Susac syndrome. RNA amounts of about 0.45 to 1 ug underwent reverse transcription with random hexamers. The amplification used immunoSEQ multiplex PCR on TCR beta CDR3; it spanned 54 Vbeta and 13 Jbeta. Using its own MiXCR run on the immunoSEQ multiplex PCR reads, TCRdb lists one record per CDR3 protein. The sample yields 160,000 or so distinct CDR3 sequences, roughly 92% seen once. The V end lost 7 bases, the J end lost 6 bases, and 18 bases lay between the germline ends. The CDR3 sequence is 15 residues long. The material sequenced was CD4+ T cells from PBMCs. The clonotype was recovered from a human donor with Susac syndrome. The V call is TRBV12-3 or TRBV12-4, the J call TRBJ2-2; no clear D gene. The CDR3 DNA sequence: TGTGCCAGCACCTCGCTGGGGAAATGGGCCGGGGAGCTGTTTTTT. This encodes CASTSLGKWAGELFF.